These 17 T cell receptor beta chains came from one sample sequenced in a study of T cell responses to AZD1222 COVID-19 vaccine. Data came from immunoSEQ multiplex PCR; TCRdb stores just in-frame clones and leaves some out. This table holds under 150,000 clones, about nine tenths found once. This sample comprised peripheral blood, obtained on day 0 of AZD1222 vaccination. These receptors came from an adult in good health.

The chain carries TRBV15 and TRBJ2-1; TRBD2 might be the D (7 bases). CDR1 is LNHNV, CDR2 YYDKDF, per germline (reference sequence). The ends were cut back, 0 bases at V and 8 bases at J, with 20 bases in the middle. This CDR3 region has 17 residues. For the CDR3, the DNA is TGTGCCACCAGCAGAGACTACACAGGGACGGGGGGTGATGAGCAGTTCTTC. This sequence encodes CATSRDYTGTGGDEQFF.

This CDR3 is CAWSVPLAGAHTIYF. CDR3 nucleotide sequence: TGTGCCTGGAGTGTACCCTTGGCAGGGGCTCACACCATATATTTT. The genes are TRBV30 and TRBJ1-3, with a weak D call TRBD1 (6 bases). With 0 bases removed from V and 8 bases from J, the gap between germline ends came to 17 bases. The CDR3 has 15 residues. Germline V CDR1 and CDR2: GTSNPN, SVGIG (reference sequence).

The CDR3 DNA follows: TGCGCCAGCAGCTCGCAGGGGGGGGAAGGACAGCCCCAGCATTTT. Amino acid sequence: CASSSQGGEGQPQHF. V is TRBV5-1 and J is TRBJ1-5, with 7 bases identical to TRBD1. The CDR3 length is 15 residues. V shed 3 bases, J shed 7 bases, and the junction held 10 bases outside the gene matches. Germline V gene lookup returns CDR1 SGHRS and CDR2 YFSETQ.

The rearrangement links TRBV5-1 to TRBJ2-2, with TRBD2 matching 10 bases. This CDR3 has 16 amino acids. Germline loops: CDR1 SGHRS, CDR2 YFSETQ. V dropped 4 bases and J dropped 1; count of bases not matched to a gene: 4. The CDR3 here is CASSPRTSGNTGELFF. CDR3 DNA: TGCGCCAGCAGCCCCCGGACTAGCGGGAACACCGGGGAGCTGTTTTTT.

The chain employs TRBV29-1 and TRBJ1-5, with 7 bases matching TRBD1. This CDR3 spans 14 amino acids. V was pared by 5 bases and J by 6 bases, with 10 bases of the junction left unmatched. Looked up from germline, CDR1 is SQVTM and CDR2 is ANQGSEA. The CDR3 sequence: CSVKFPGGGQPQHF. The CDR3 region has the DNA TGCAGCGTTAAGTTCCCAGGGGGAGGTCAGCCCCAGCATTTT.

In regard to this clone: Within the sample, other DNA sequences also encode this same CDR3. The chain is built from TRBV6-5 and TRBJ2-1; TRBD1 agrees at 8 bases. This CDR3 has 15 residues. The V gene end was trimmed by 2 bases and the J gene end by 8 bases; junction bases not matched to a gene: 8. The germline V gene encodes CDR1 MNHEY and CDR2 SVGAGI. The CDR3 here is CASSYNSRGHHEQFF. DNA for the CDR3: TGTGCCAGCAGTTACAATTCCAGGGGGCATCATGAGCAGTTCTTC.

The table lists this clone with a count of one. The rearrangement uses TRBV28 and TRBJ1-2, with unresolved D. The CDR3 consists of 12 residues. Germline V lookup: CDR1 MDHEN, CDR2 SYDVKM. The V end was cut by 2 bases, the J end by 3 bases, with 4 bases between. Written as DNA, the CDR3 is TGTGCCAGCAGTTTAGACGACTATGGCTACACCTTC. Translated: CASSLDDYGYTF.

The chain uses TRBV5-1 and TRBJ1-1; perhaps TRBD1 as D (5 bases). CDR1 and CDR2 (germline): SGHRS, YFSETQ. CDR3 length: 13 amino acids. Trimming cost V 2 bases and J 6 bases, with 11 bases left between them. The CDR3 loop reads CASSFSAGSEAFF. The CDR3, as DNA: TGCGCCAGCAGCTTCTCCGCAGGGTCTGAAGCTTTCTTT.

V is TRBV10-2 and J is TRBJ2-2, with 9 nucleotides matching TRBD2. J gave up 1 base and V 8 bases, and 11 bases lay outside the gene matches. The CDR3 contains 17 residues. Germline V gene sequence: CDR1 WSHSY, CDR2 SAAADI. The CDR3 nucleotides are TGCGCCAGCGCGTATAGCGGGGGTCCTTTGAACACCGGGGAGCTGTTTTTT. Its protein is CASAYSGGPLNTGELFF.

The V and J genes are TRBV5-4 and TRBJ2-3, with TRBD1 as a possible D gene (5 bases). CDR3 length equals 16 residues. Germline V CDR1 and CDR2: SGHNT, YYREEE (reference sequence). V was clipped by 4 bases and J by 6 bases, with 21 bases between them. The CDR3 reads CASSLGGASGADTQYF. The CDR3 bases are TGTGCCAGCAGCCTAGGTGGGGCTTCCGGAGCGGATACGCAGTATTTT.

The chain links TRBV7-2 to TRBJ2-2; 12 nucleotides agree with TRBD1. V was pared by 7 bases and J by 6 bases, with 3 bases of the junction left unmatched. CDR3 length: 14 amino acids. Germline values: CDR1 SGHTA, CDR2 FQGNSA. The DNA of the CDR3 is TGTGCCAGCACCGGGACAGGGGGCGCCGGGGAGCTGTTTTTT. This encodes CASTGTGGAGELFF.

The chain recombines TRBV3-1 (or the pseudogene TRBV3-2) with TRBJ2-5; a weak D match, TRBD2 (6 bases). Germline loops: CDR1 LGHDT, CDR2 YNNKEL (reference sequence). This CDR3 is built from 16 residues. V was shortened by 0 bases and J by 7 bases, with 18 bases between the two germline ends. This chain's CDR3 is CASSQDGSWPGVTQYF. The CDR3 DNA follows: TGTGCCAGCAGCCAAGATGGCAGTTGGCCGGGAGTGACCCAGTACTTC.

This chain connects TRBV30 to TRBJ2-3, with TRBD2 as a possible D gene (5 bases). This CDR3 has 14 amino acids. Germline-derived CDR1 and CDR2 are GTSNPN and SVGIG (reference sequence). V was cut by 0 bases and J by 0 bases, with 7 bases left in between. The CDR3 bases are TGTGCCTGGAGTGTAAGGGAGAGCACAGATACGCAGTATTTT. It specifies CAWSVRESTDTQYF.

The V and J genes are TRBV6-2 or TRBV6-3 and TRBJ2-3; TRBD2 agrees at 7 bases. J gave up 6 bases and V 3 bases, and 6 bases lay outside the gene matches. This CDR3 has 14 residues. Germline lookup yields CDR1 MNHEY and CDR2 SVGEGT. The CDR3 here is CASSYSGPWDTQYF. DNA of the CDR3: TGTGCCAGCAGTTATAGCGGGCCGTGGGATACGCAGTATTTT.

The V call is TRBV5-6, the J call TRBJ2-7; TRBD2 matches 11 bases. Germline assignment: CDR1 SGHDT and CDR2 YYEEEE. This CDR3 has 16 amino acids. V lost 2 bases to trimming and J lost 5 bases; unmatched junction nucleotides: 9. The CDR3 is CASSLTALAGVNEQYF. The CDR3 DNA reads TGTGCCAGCAGCTTAACGGCACTAGCGGGAGTGAACGAGCAGTACTTC.

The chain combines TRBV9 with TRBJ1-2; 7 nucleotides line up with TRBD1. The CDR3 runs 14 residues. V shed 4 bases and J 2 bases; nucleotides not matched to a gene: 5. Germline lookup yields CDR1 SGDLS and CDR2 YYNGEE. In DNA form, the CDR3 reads TGTGCCAGCAGCTTGCGACAGGGAAACTATGGCTACACCTTC. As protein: CASSLRQGNYGYTF.

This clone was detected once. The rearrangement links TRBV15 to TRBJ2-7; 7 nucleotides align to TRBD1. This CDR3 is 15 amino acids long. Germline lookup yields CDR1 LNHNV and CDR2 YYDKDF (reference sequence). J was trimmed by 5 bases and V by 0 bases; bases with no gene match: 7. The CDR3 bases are TGTGCCACCAGCAGAGATACCGTAAGGGGGCACGAGCAGTACTTC. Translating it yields CATSRDTVRGHEQYF.